The rows below give T cell receptor beta chains drawn from one sample of a study of blood T cell repertoires in COVID-19. Here immunoSEQ multiplex PCR was the method, and the copy in TCRdb shows in-frame clones only, minus some. The sample shows hundreds of thousands of clones, 85% to 90% of them seen only once. Sample: peripheral blood. The source of these receptors is a woman in her forties or fifties with COVID-19, enrolled during active disease. Both conserved end residues are part of each CDR3. Fields, in order: CDR3 DNA, CDR3 protein, D gene, clone size, J gene, V gene. D genes are given only for firm matches. Clone size is given for some rows only: seen once, a few or many times, or a class if the clone is expanded.

TGTGCCTGGGATGTCGCACAGAACTATGGCTACACCTTC	CAWDVAQNYGYTF	-	-	TRBJ1-2	TRBV30
TGTGCCAGCAGCTCTATGCAGGGGACTACCTACGAGCAGTACTTC	CASSSMQGTTYEQYF	-	-	TRBJ2-7	TRBV7-9
TGTGCCAGCAGCTCGACAGGGACTAGCGGGGGGTCCTACAATGAGCAGTTCTTC	CASSSTGTSGGSYNEQFF	TRBD2	-	TRBJ2-1	TRBV7-2
TGTGCCAGCTCAGTCGACAGGGAGTTTGAGCTCTATGGCTACACCTTC	CASSVDREFELYGYTF	TRBD1	-	TRBJ1-2	TRBV18
TGTGCCAGTAGACGGACAGGGGGCTCAACCGGATTCTACGAGCAGTACTTC	CASRRTGGSTGFYEQYF	TRBD1	-	TRBJ2-7	TRBV19
TGTGCCAGCAGTGAAGAGCCGACTACTTCTTACGAGCAGTACTTC	CASSEEPTTSYEQYF	-	-	TRBJ2-7	TRBV6-1
TGTGCCTGGAGTTACAGGGCTACTAGCACAGATACGCAGTATTTT	CAWSYRATSTDTQYF	-	-	TRBJ2-3	TRBV30
TGTGCCAGCAGTACCGGGACTAGCGGATCCAATGAGCAGTTCTTC	CASSTGTSGSNEQFF	TRBD2	once	TRBJ2-1	TRBV6-5
TGTGCCAGCAGTTTCCTTCAGGGGCGGTACGAGCAGTACTTC	CASSFLQGRYEQYF	-	-	TRBJ2-7	TRBV28
TGTGCCAGCAGCTCCCCTCCCAGGGACGAGCAGTACTTC	CASSSPPRDEQYF	-	once	TRBJ2-7	TRBV12-3/TRBV12-4
TGTGCCACCTCGGGGACAGGGTCCTACGAGCAGTACTTC	CATSGTGSYEQYF	TRBD1	-	TRBJ2-7	TRBV2
TGTGCCAGCAGTTTGATCCAGGGGCCCGGGGAGCTGTTTTTT	CASSLIQGPGELFF	-	-	TRBJ2-2	TRBV6-2/TRBV6-3
TGTGCCAGCAGCGCCTCTAGCGGCTCCTACAATGAGCAGTTCTTC	CASSASSGSYNEQFF	TRBD2	once	TRBJ2-1	TRBV9
TGTGCCAGCAGCGTAACGGGAGGGCCGAATCAGTTCTTC	CASSVTGGPNQFF	TRBD2	-	TRBJ2-1	TRBV9
TGTGCCAGCAGTACCTCCAGCGGGAATTACAATGAGCAGTTCTTC	CASSTSSGNYNEQFF	TRBD2	few	TRBJ2-1	TRBV7-8
TGTGCCAGCAGCTCCCGGGACAGGCCCTCGAACACTGAAGCTTTCTTT	CASSSRDRPSNTEAFF	TRBD1	once	TRBJ1-1	TRBV7-9
TGTGCCAGCAACCCTTCGGGCACAGATACGCAGTATTTT	CASNPSGTDTQYF	-	-	TRBJ2-3	TRBV11-2